Each of the 20 T cell receptor beta chains below was sequenced from the same sample in a study of beta chain features in type 1 diabetes. The study reverse transcribed the entire isolated RNA, so it sequenced expressed TCRB transcripts. TCRdb's table, derived via immunoSEQ multiplex PCR, lists solely in-frame clones and lacks some. The sample includes approximately 150,000 clones, 8.5% to 12% of them seen just once. Sequenced: naive CD4+ T cells from blood. All receptors come from a man aged 18 to 30 in good health.

The chain recombines TRBV9 with TRBJ2-3; D unclear. CDR1 is SGDLS and CDR2 is YYNGEE in the germline V gene. The length of the CDR3 is 13 residues. The germline V and J ends were trimmed by 1 base and 4 bases, with 7 bases remaining between them. The CDR3 bases are TGTGCCAGCAGCGTACCCTCGGCAGATACGCAGTATTTT. Translating gives CASSVPSADTQYF.

V usage is TRBV10-3 and J usage is TRBJ1-5, with a weak D call TRBD1 (5 bases). This CDR3 region has 14 residues. V was trimmed by 0 bases and J by 5 bases, leaving 8 bases between them. Germline loops: CDR1 ENHRY, CDR2 SYGVKD. The CDR3 DNA reads as TGTGCCATCAGTGAGTCGACAGTTGATCAGCCCCAGCATTTT. Translated, it gives CAISESTVDQPQHF.

This clone showed up just a few times. V usage is TRBV23-1 and J usage is TRBJ1-2; D is possibly TRBD1 (5 bases). TRBV23-1 is given ORF status, its function remaining uncertain. This CDR3 contains 16 residues. V dropped 0 bases and J dropped 4 bases, with 15 bases sitting between them. The CDR3 protein is CASSQSPGRVGYGYTF. DNA of the CDR3: TGCGCCAGCAGTCAATCCCCCGGCAGGGTCGGCTATGGCTACACCTTC.

A remark on this clone: Other DNA sequences in this specimen translate into the identical CDR3. This chain uses TRBV4-2 with TRBJ2-3; D unresolved. Trimming pared 0 bases from V and 0 bases from J, leaving 16 bases between. CDR1 is LGHNA and CDR2 is YNFKEQ in the germline V gene. The CDR3 has 18 amino acids. As DNA, the CDR3 is TGTGCCAGCAGCCAAGATTATAGAGTCCCCTTTAGCACAGATACGCAGTATTTT. This codes for CASSQDYRVPFSTDTQYF.

This chain connects TRBV19 to TRBJ2-3, with 7 bases lining up with TRBD1. CDR3 size: 14 residues. The J segment lost 2 bases and the V segment lost 6 bases, leaving 5 bases of the junction unmatched. The germline V gene has CDR1 LNHDA and CDR2 SQIVND (reference sequence). This CDR3 is CASRVDRDTDTQYF. The CDR3 DNA sequence: TGTGCCAGTAGGGTAGACAGGGACACAGATACGCAGTATTTT.

This clone was observed a few times. This chain uses TRBV5-6 with TRBJ1-4; 8 bases are shared with TRBD1. This CDR3 spans 14 amino acids. Germline V CDR1 and CDR2: SGHDT, YYEEEE. V lost 3 bases and J lost 5; bases outside the gene matches: 3. Written as DNA, the CDR3 is TGTGCCAGCAGCTCTAGGACAGGGAATGAAAAACTGTTTTTT. Protein product: CASSSRTGNEKLFF.

V gene TRBV27 combines with J gene TRBJ1-2; 8 positions match TRBD1. This CDR3 comprises 14 residues. The V segment lost 5 bases and the J segment 2 bases; nucleotides outside the gene matches: 4. Per germline, CDR1 MNHEY and CDR2 SMNVEV (reference sequence). The CDR3 here is CASSLDRGNYGYTF. CDR3 nucleotides: TGTGCCAGCAGTCTTGACAGGGGAAACTATGGCTACACCTTC.

This clone has more than one count but fewer than ten. The genes are TRBV28 and TRBJ1-2, with 9 bases that match TRBD1. Germline CDR1 MDHEN, CDR2 SYDVKM. The CDR3 totals 14 residues. With V trimmed by 3 bases and J by 4 bases, 3 bases remained unmatched. The chain's CDR3 is CASSLDRGVYGYTF. The CDR3 DNA reads TGTGCCAGCAGTTTGGACAGGGGTGTCTATGGCTACACCTTC.

The table lists this clone with a few counts. This chain links TRBV6-5 with TRBJ2-7; 9 nucleotides agree with TRBD1. The germline V gene encodes CDR1 MNHEY and CDR2 SVGAGI. V trimming: 5 bases; J trimming: 7 bases; junction bases outside the gene matches: 12. The CDR3 extends over 15 amino acids. CDR3: CASSNPGTGWREQYF. The CDR3 DNA is TGTGCCAGCAGTAACCCCGGGACAGGGTGGAGAGAGCAGTACTTC.

This chain links TRBV7-2 with TRBJ2-7; D perhaps matches TRBD2 (6 bases). V was cut by 6 bases and J by 5 bases, with 17 bases left in between. The CDR3 is 14 amino acids. Germline assignment: CDR1 SGHTA and CDR2 FQGNSA. CDR3 loop: CASSTGPPGDEQYF. The CDR3 bases are TGTGCCAGCAGTACCGGACCACCGGGGGACGAGCAGTACTTC.

V and J are TRBV4-3 and TRBJ2-1; weak D call: TRBD2 (6 bases). The CDR3 length is 16 residues. Germline V gene data show CDR1 as LGHNA and CDR2 as YSLEER. The ends were cut back, 0 bases at V and 9 bases at J, with 18 bases in the middle. The CDR3 here is CASSQEYGGRGSEQFF. As DNA, the CDR3 is TGCGCCAGCAGCCAAGAGTACGGGGGAAGGGGCAGTGAGCAGTTCTTC.

This clone showed up just a few times. The V gene is TRBV6-1, the J gene TRBJ2-5; the D is unclear. Germline loops: CDR1 MNHNS, CDR2 SASEGT. The CDR3 contains 13 residues. V gave up 3 bases and J gave up 5 bases, with 10 bases separating them. The CDR3 sequence: CASSDYPRETQYF. As DNA, the CDR3 is TGTGCCAGCAGTGACTACCCCCGGGAGACCCAGTACTTC.

In this sample, this clone turned up a few times. V is TRBV7-9 and J is TRBJ1-3; D unclear. Germline V lookup: CDR1 SEHNR, CDR2 FQNEAQ (reference sequence). V gave up 10 bases and J gave up 4 bases, with 14 bases separating them. CDR3 size: 13 residues. CDR3 sequence reads: CATLTPGGNTIYF. DNA for the CDR3: TGTGCCACCCTGACACCGGGGGGAAACACCATATATTTT.

The chain uses TRBV21-1 and TRBJ1-5; TRBD1 is the table's D call, not checked against the DNA. TRBV21-1 is a pseudogene. This CDR3 region has 16 residues. Written as DNA, the CDR3 is TGTGCCAGCAGCAAATTGGAGGGGGCGGAGAGTCAGCCCCAGCATTTT. Translation: CASSKLEGAESQPQHF.

This clone was found a few times. The chain employs TRBV7-2 and TRBJ2-2, with a possible D match to TRBD1 (6 bases). The V gene lost 5 bases and the J gene lost 5 bases, with 9 bases spanning the gap. Germline-derived CDR1 and CDR2 are SGHTA and FQGNSA. CDR3 length equals 13 residues. CDR3 DNA sequence: TGTGCCAGCAGCCCCCAGGGGACCGGGGAGCTGTTTTTT. Translated: CASSPQGTGELFF.

The sample holds many counts of this clone. In DNA, the CDR3 is TGTGCCAGCAGCCTCCATACTAGCACAGATACGCAGTATTTT. Translating it yields CASSLHTSTDTQYF. The chain is built from TRBV7-2 and TRBJ2-3; D is unclear. The CDR3 runs to 14 residues. Germline loops: CDR1 SGHTA, CDR2 FQGNSA. The V end was cut by 5 bases, the J end by 0 bases, with 9 bases between.

V usage is TRBV6-6 and J usage is TRBJ2-5; tentative D call: TRBD1 (6 bases). This CDR3 has 14 amino acids. V was trimmed by 5 bases and J by 3 bases, leaving 13 bases between them. Germline CDR1 is MNHNY and CDR2 is SVGAGI (reference sequence). The CDR3 nucleotides read TGTGCCAGCAGTGCGAGGGGGTTCGAAGAGACCCAGTACTTC. It yields the protein CASSARGFEETQYF.

The chain joins TRBV18 to TRBJ2-3, with 8 positions matching TRBD2. V shed 4 bases and J 0 bases; nucleotides not matched to a gene: 3. There are 15 residues in the CDR3. Germline CDR1 and CDR2: KGHSH and LQKENI. The CDR3 DNA reads as TGTGCCAGCTCACTGCGGGGGGCGAGCACAGATACGCAGTATTTT. Protein sequence: CASSLRGASTDTQYF. Complete variable domain (other parts from reference TRBV18 and TRBJ2-3): NAGVMQNPRHLVRRRGQEARLRCSPMKGHSHVYWYRQLPEEGLKFMVYLQKENIIDESGMPKERFSAEFPKEGPSILRIQQVVRGDSAAYFCASSLRGASTDTQYFGPGTRLTVL.

The chain recombines TRBV9 with TRBJ2-1; 11 bases agree with TRBD2. The germline CDR1 and CDR2 sequences are SGDLS and YYNGEE. The length of the CDR3 is 16 residues. V was clipped by 0 bases and J by 4 bases; unmatched bases: 3. The CDR3 nucleotides are TGTGCCAGCAGCGTAGGGGGACTAGCGGTTTACAATGAGCAGTTCTTC. Translation gives CASSVGGLAVYNEQFF.

This chain uses TRBV19 with TRBJ2-7, with a possible D match to TRBD2 (6 bases). CDR1 and CDR2 (germline): LNHDA, SQIVND (reference sequence). V gave up 9 bases and J gave up 5 bases, with 23 bases separating them. The CDR3 is 15 amino acids. The CDR3: CASSTSGGVGHEQYF. DNA for the CDR3: TGTGCCAGCTCAACCTCCGGGGGAGTTGGCCACGAGCAGTACTTC.